A selection of T cell receptor beta chains follows, all from one sample in a study of blood T cells in healthy people across ages. Via MiXCR, TCRdb re-called the 5' RACE reads, giving one row per CDR3 protein. The sample comprises some 700,000 distinct CDR3 sequences, about 20% of which are singletons, and roughly 22% rests with the top ten. The sequenced material came from blood. The receptors stem from a man between 65 and 85 years old in good health. Each CDR3 is given with its conserved first and last residue. D genes are given only for firm matches. Size values are once, few and many counts, or a class for expanded clones, and some rows have none.

clone_size,j_call,d_call,v_call,cdr3_aa,cdr3_nt
.,TRBJ2-7,.,TRBV27,CASSLGQGNPYEQYF,TGTGCCAGCAGTTTGGGGCAGGGGAATCCGTACGAGCAGTACTTC
few,TRBJ1-1,.,TRBV15,CATSLRTNTEAFF,TGTGCCACCAGCCTCCGTACGAACACTGAAGCTTTCTTT
few,TRBJ2-5,.,TRBV11-2,CASSPGTHPETQYF,TGTGCCAGCAGCCCCGGGACCCATCCAGAGACCCAGTACTTC
few,TRBJ1-2,.,TRBV5-5,CASSLDAPYGYTF,TGTGCCAGCAGCTTGGACGCCCCCTATGGCTACACCTTC
many,TRBJ2-1,TRBD2,TRBV12-3/TRBV12-4,CASSRAGEYNEQFF,TGTGCCAGCTCCCGAGCGGGAGAATACAATGAGCAGTTCTTC
few,TRBJ2-2,.,TRBV11-3,CASRPVPNTGELFF,TGTGCCAGCAGACCCGTACCGAACACCGGGGAGCTGTTTTTT
.,TRBJ2-2,TRBD2,TRBV3-1,CASSPWTSKTGELFF,TGTGCCAGCAGCCCTTGGACTAGTAAGACCGGGGAGCTGTTTTTT
many,TRBJ1-1,.,TRBV20-1,CSARDRGRDTEAFF,TGCAGTGCTAGAGATCGGGGGCGGGACACTGAAGCTTTCTTT
.,TRBJ2-1,TRBD2,TRBV20-1,CSAISLVGGSYNEQFF,TGCAGTGCCATCTCTTTAGTGGGAGGGTCCTACAATGAGCAGTTCTTC
.,TRBJ1-1,TRBD1,TRBV3-1,CASSQDRDRGRQNTEALF,TGTGCCAGCAGCCAAGATAGGGACAGGGGGAGGCAGAACACTGAAGCTCTCTTT
many,TRBJ2-5,.,TRBV27,CASSRTGFQETQYF,TGTGCCAGCAGCAGAACAGGATTTCAAGAGACCCAGTACTTC
many,TRBJ1-3,TRBD1,TRBV7-9,CASSPDRAGNTIYF,TGTGCCAGCAGCCCTGACAGGGCTGGAAACACCATATATTTT
.,TRBJ1-1,.,TRBV19,CASRRPPNTEAFF,TGTGCCAGTCGGCGCCCCCCGAACACTGAAGCTTTCTTT
few,TRBJ2-5,TRBD2,TRBV12-3/TRBV12-4,CASSSAGGWETQYF,TGTGCCAGCAGTTCCGCCGGGGGGTGGGAGACCCAGTACTTC
.,TRBJ2-1,TRBD2,TRBV7-2,CASGRPGTSGSRVNNEQFF,TGTGCCAGCGGACGCCCGGGGACTAGCGGGAGTAGGGTCAATAATGAGCAGTTCTTC
.,TRBJ1-1,.,TRBV29-1,CSVEIAGVGADEAFF,TGCAGCGTTGAAATTGCAGGTGTCGGAGCAGATGAAGCTTTCTTT
few,TRBJ2-5,.,TRBV5-1,CASSATPGAETQYF,TGCGCCAGCAGCGCTACCCCGGGGGCAGAGACCCAGTACTTC
.,TRBJ2-3,.,TRBV5-1,CASSPGLFSTDTQYF,TGCGCCAGCAGCCCCGGATTATTTAGCACAGATACGCAGTATTTT
many,TRBJ2-6,.,TRBV29-1,CSVSPAQGTFSGANVLTF,TGCAGCGTTTCCCCCGCACAGGGAACTTTCTCTGGGGCCAACGTCCTGACTTTC
.,TRBJ2-5,.,TRBV6-2/TRBV6-3,CASKEQETQYF,TGTGCCAGCAAGGAACAAGAGACCCAGTACTTC
.,TRBJ2-3,.,TRBV5-1,CASRLGMTDTQYF,TGCGCCAGCAGGCTCGGCATGACAGATACGCAGTATTTT
few,TRBJ2-5,TRBD2,TRBV6-2/TRBV6-3,CASSSLAGGTQETQYF,TGTGCCAGCAGTTCGTTAGCGGGGGGCACGCAAGAGACCCAGTACTTC
few,TRBJ1-2,TRBD1,TRBV5-1,CASTNDRGRGGYTF,TGCGCCAGCACGAACGACAGGGGCAGGGGTGGCTACACCTTC
few,TRBJ2-1,.,TRBV5-5,CAGSLLVGGGCNEQFF,TGTGCCGGCAGCTTGTTAGTTGGCGGAGGTTGCAATGAGCAGTTCTTC
few,TRBJ1-2,.,TRBV6-5,CASSYSGGKDGYTF,TGTGCCAGCAGTTACTCCGGGGGAAAGGATGGCTACACCTTC
.,TRBJ2-3,TRBD1,TRBV5-1,CASSPDRGIDTQYF,TGCGCCAGCAGCCCCGACAGGGGGATAGATACGCAGTATTTT
few,TRBJ1-1,.,TRBV9,CASSVEGRGVGTEAFF,TGTGCCAGCAGCGTAGAAGGCAGAGGCGTCGGCACTGAAGCTTTCTTT
.,TRBJ2-1,.,TRBV21-1,CASSRSWRGLAGEVHEQFF,TGTGCCAGCAGCAGAAGCTGGAGGGGACTAGCGGGAGAGGTCCATGAGCAGTTCTTC
few,TRBJ1-3,TRBD1,TRBV11-2,CASSSQQGAIGNTIYF,TGTGCCAGCAGTTCCCAACAGGGGGCGATTGGAAACACCATATATTTT
few,TRBJ1-1,.,TRBV29-1,CSVEGITEAFF,TGCAGCGTTGAGGGGATAACTGAAGCTTTCTTT
many,TRBJ2-3,.,TRBV12-3/TRBV12-4,CASSLRQHTDTQYF,TGTGCCAGCAGTTTAAGGCAGCACACAGATACGCAGTATTTT
few,TRBJ2-5,TRBD1,TRBV28,CASSLPGTGGETQYF,TGTGCCAGCAGTTTACCCGGGACAGGGGGAGAGACCCAGTACTTC
few,TRBJ2-3,TRBD1,TRBV19,CASIPSPGQGASDTQYF,TGTGCCAGTATCCCCTCGCCGGGACAGGGGGCCTCAGATACGCAGTATTTT
few,TRBJ1-4,.,TRBV20-1,CSARDLQLFF,TGCAGTGCTAGAGATCTCCAACTGTTTTTT
.,TRBJ1-1,TRBD1,TRBV12-3/TRBV12-4,CASGTAYDTEAFF,TGTGCCAGCGGGACAGCCTATGACACTGAAGCTTTCTTT
.,TRBJ2-3,.,TRBV20-1,CSARGASTDTQYF,TGCAGTGCTAGAGGGGCCAGCACAGATACGCAGTATTTT
few,TRBJ2-7,TRBD1,TRBV29-1,CSVYGGQGSYEQYF,TGCAGCGTATATGGGGGACAGGGTTCCTACGAGCAGTACTTC
.,TRBJ1-5,.,TRBV5-1,CASSLDSNQLQHF,TGCGCCAGCAGCCTTGACAGCAATCAGCTCCAGCATTTT
.,TRBJ2-1,.,TRBV12-3/TRBV12-4,CASSLSTVNEQFF,TGTGCCAGCAGTTTATCTACCGTCAATGAGCAGTTCTTC
.,TRBJ2-4,TRBD1,TRBV12-3/TRBV12-4,CASSGTARLGLAKNIQYF,TGTGCCAGCAGTGGGACAGCGAGGCTAGGGTTAGCCAAAAACATTCAGTACTTC
many,TRBJ2-5,.,TRBV5-1,CASSLGREETQYF,TGTGCCAGCAGCTTAGGCAGGGAAGAGACCCAGTACTTC
.,TRBJ1-3,.,TRBV20-1,CSAPGRGGLEAGNTIYF,TGCAGTGCTCCGGGGAGGGGTGGGTTGGAGGCTGGAAACACCATATATTTT
many,TRBJ2-1,TRBD2,TRBV7-8,CASSLGTSGSNNEQFF,TGTGCCAGCAGCTTGGGGACTAGCGGGAGTAACAATGAGCAGTTCTTC
few,TRBJ1-1,TRBD1,TRBV20-1,CSAGTGFSPMNTEAFF,TGCAGTGCTGGGACAGGCTTTTCTCCTATGAACACTGAAGCTTTCTTT
.,TRBJ2-7,.,TRBV7-9,CASSSTGTYEQYF,TGTGCCAGCAGCTCGACAGGCACCTACGAGCAGTACTTC
.,TRBJ2-3,.,TRBV10-3,CAISEATSDTQYF,TGTGCCATCAGTGAGGCCACTAGCGATACGCAGTATTTT
.,TRBJ1-2,TRBD1,TRBV6-6,CASTQGRGYTF,TGTGCCAGCACACAGGGGCGAGGCTACACCTTC
.,TRBJ1-3,.,TRBV5-1,CASSFDGSGNTIYF,TGCGCCAGCAGCTTTGATGGGTCTGGAAACACCATATATTTT
.,TRBJ2-3,TRBD2,TRBV20-1,CSAGRPGEAGGSDTQYF,TGCAGTGCTGGACGTCCGGGGGAAGCGGGGGGGTCAGATACGCAGTATTTT
few,TRBJ2-3,TRBD2,TRBV5-1,CASSQGLAGITDTQYF,TGCGCCAGCAGCCAGGGACTAGCGGGGATCACAGATACGCAGTATTTT